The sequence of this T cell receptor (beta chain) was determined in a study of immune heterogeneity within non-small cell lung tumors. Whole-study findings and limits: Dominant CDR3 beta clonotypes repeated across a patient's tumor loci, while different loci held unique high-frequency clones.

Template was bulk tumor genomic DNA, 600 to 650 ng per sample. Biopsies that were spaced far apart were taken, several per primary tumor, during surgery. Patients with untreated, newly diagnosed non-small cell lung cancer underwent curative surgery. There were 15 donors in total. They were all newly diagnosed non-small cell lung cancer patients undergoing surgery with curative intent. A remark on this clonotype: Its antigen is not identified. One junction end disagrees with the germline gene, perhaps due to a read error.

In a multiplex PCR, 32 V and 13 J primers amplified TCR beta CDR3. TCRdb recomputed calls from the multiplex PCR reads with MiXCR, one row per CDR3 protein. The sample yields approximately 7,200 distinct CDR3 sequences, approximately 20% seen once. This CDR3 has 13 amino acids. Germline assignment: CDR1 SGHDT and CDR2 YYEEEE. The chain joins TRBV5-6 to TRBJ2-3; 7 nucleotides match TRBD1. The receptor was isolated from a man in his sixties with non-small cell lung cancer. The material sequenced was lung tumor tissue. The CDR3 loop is CASCFLGTDKQYF. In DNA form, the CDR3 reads TGTGCCAGCTGCTTTTTGGGGACAGATAAGCAGTATTTT.